This T cell receptor (beta chain) appears in the sequencing data of a study of shared clonotypes between healthy human individuals. Profiled with immunoSEQ multiplex PCR; TCRdb holds only in-frame clones, not every one. The table shows hundreds of thousands of clones, with 74% occurring only once. About this clone itself: Its antigen remains unknown.

Germline CDR1 reads MDHEN; CDR2 reads SYDVKM. The CDR3 covers 15 residues. Trimming took 2 bases from V and 7 from J, leaving 17 bases between them. General study points: Though the depth was large, rarefaction showed that sorted-subset sequencing was incomplete. Tissues were not sampled, only blood, and their repertoires likely differ.

J is TRBJ1-2 and V is TRBV28, with a possible D match to TRBD1 (5 bases). The sample consisted of memory CD4+ T cells sorted from blood. Subset of the sample: CD45RA-negative fraction. The receptor was isolated from a woman aged 25 to 39 in good health. The CDR3 bases are TGTGCCAGCAGTTTAAGGGACGGCCGGACGGGTGGCTACACCTTC. It is translated as CASSLRDGRTGGYTF.